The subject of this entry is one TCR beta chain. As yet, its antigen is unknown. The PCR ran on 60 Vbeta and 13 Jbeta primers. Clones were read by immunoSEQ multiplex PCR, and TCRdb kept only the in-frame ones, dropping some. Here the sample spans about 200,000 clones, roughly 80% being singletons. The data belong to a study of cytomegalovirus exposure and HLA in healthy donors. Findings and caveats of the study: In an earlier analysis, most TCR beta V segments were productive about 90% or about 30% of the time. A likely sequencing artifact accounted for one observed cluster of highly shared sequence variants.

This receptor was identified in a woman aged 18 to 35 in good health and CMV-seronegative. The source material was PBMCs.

CDR3 residues: CASSYRGQDNSPLHF. For the CDR3, the DNA is TGTGCCAGCAGTTACCGGGGACAGGATAATTCACCCCTCCACTTT. This chain connects TRBV6-5 to TRBJ1-6; 8 nucleotides agree with TRBD1. CDR1 is MNHEY and CDR2 is SVGAGI in the germline V gene. The V and J ends lost 2 bases and 5 bases, in that order; junction bases with no gene match: 2. The length of the CDR3 is 15 residues.